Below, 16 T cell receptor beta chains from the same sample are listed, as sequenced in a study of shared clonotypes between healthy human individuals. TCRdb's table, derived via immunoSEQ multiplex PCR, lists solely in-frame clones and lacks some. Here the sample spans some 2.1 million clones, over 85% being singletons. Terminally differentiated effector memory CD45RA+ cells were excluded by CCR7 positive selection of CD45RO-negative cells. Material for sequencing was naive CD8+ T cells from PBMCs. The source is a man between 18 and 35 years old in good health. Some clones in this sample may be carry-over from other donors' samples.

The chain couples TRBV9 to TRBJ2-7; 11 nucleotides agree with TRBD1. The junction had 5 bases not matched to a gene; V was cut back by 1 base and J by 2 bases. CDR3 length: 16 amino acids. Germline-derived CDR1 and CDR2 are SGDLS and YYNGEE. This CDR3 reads CASSVLGTGGTYEQYF. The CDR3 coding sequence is TGTGCCAGCAGCGTATTGGGGACAGGGGGAACCTACGAGCAGTACTTC.

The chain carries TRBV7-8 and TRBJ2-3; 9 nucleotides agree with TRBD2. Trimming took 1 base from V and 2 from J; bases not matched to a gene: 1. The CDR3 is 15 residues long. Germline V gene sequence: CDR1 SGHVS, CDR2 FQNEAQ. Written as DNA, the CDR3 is TGTGCCAGCAGCTTAGGGACTAGCGACACAGATACGCAGTATTTT. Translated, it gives CASSLGTSDTDTQYF.

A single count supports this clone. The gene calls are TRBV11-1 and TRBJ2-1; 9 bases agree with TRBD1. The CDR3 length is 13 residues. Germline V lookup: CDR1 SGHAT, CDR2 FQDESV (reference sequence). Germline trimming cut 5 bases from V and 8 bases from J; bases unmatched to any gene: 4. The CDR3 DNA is TGTGCCAGCAGCGTCACAGGGGGCTATGAGCAGTTCTTC. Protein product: CASSVTGGYEQFF.

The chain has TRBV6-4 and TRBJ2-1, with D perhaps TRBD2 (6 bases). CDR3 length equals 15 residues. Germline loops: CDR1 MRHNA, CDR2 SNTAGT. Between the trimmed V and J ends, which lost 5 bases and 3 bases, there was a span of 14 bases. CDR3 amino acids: CASSNGLKGYNEQFF. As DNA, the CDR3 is TGTGCCAGCAGTAACGGACTAAAAGGCTACAATGAGCAGTTCTTC.

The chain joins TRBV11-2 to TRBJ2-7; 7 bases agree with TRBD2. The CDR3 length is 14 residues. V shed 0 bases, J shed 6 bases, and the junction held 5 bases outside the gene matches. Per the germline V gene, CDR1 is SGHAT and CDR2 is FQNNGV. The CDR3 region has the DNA TGTGCCAGCAGCTTAGAGGGAGGGCTCCCCGAGCAGTACTTC. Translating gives CASSLEGGLPEQYF.

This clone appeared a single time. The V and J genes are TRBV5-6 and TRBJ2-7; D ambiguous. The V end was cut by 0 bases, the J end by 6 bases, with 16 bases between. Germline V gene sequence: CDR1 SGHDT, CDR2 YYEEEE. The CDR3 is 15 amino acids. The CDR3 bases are TGTGCCAGCAGCTTGGTCGAGGAGTCTACGATCGAGCAGTACTTC. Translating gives CASSLVEESTIEQYF.

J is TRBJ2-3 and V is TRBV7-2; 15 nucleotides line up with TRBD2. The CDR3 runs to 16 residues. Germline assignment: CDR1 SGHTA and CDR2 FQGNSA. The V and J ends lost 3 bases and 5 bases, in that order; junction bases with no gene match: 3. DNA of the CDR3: TGTGCCAGCAGCTTGGGGACTAGCGGGAGGAAAGATACGCAGTATTTT. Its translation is CASSLGTSGRKDTQYF.

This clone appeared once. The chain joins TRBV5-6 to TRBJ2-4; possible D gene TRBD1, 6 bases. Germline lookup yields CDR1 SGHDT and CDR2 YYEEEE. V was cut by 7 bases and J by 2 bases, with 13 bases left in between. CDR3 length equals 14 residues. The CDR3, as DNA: TGTGCCAGCGGAATCGGGACATCCAAAAACATTCAGTACTTC. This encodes CASGIGTSKNIQYF.

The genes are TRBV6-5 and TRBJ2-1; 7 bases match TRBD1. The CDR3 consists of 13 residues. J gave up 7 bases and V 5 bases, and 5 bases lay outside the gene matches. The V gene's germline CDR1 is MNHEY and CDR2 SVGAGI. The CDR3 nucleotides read TGTGCCAGCAGTGAGACAGGGATTAATGAGCAGTTCTTC. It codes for CASSETGINEQFF.

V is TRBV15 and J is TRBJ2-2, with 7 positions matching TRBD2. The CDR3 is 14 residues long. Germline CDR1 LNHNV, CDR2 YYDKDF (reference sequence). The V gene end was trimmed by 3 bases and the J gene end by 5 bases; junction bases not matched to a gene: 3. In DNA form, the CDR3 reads TGTGCCACCAGCAGCATTAGCGGGACCGGGGAGCTGTTTTTT. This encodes CATSSISGTGELFF.

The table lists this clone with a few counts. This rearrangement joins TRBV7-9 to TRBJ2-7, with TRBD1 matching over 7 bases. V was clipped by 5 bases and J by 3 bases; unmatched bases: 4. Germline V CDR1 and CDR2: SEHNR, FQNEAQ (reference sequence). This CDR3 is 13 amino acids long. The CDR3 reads CASSGTVIYEQYF. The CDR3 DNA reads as TGTGCCAGCAGCGGGACAGTTATCTACGAGCAGTACTTC.

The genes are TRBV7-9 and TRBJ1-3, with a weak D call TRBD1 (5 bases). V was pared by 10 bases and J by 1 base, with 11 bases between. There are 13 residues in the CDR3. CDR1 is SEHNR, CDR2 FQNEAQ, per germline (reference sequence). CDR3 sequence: CAKATESGNTIYF. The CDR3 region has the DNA TGTGCCAAGGCGACAGAGTCTGGAAACACCATATATTTT.

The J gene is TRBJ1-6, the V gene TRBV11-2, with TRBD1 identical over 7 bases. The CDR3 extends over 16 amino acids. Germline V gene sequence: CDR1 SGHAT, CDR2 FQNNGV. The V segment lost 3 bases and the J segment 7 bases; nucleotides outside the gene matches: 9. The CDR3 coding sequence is TGTGCCAGCAGCTTGCAGGGGGGATTAGGGAATTCACCCCTCCACTTT. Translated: CASSLQGGLGNSPLHF.

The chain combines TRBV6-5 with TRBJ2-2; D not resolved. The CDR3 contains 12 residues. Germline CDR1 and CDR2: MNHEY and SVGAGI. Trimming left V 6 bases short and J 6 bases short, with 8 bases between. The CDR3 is CASRDHAGELFF. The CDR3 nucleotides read TGTGCCAGCAGGGACCACGCCGGGGAGCTGTTTTTT.

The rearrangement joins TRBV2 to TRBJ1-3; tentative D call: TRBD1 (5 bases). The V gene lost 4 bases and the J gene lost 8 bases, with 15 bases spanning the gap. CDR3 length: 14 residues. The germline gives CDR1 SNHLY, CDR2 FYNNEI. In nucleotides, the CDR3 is TGTGCCAGCAGTGCAGGGAGGGACCGGTACACCATATATTTT. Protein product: CASSAGRDRYTIYF.

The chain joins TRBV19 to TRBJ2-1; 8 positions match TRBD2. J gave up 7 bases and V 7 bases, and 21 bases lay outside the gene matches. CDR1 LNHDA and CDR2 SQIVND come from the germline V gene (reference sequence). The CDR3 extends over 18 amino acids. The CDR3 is CASTNRRRTGTSENEQFF. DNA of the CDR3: TGTGCCAGTACTAATAGACGAAGAACCGGGACTAGTGAAAATGAGCAGTTCTTC. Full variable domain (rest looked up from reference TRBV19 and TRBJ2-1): DGGITQSPKYLFRKEGQNVTLSCEQNLNHDAMYWYRQDPGQGLRLIYYSQIVNDFQKGDIAEGYSVSREKKESFPLTVTSAQKNPTAFYLCASTNRRRTGTSENEQFFGPGTRLTVL.